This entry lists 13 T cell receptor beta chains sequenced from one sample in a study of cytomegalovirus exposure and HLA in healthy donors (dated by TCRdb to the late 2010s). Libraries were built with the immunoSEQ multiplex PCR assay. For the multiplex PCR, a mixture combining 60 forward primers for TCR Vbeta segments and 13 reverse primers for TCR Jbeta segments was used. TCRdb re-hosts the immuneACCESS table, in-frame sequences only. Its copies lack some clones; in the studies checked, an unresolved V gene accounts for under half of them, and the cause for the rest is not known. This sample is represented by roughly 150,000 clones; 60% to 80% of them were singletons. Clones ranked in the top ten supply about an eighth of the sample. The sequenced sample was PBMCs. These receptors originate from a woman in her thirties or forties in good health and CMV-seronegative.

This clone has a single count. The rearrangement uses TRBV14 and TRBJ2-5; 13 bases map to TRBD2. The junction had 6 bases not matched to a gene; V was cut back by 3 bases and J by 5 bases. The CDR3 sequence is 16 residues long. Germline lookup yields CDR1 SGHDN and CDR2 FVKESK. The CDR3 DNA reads TGTGCCAGCAGCCATGGACTAGCGGGAGTATGGGAGACCCAGTACTTC. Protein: CASSHGLAGVWETQYF.

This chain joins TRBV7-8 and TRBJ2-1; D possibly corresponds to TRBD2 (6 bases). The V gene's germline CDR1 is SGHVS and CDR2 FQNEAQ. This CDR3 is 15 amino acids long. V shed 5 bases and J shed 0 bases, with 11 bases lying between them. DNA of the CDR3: TGTGCCAGCAGCCGTGGGGGGAACTCCTACAATGAGCAGTTCTTC. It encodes CASSRGGNSYNEQFF.

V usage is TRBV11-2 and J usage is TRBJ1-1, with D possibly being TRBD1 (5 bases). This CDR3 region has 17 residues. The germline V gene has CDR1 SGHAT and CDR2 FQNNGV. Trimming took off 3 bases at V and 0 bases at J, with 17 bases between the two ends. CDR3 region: CASSFLSTGVMNTEAFF. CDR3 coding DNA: TGTGCCAGCAGCTTTCTTTCTACAGGCGTTATGAACACTGAAGCTTTCTTT. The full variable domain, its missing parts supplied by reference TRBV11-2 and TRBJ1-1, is EAGVAQSPRYKIIEKRQSVAFWCNPISGHATLYWYQQILGQGPKLLIQFQNNGVVDDSQLPKDRFSAERLKGVDSTLKIQPAKLEDSAVYLCASSFLSTGVMNTEAFFGQGTRLTVV.

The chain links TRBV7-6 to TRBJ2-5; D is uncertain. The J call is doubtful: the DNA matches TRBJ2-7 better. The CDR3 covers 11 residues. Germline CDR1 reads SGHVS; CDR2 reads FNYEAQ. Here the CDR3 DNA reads TGTGCCAGCAGCTTAGGTAACGAGCAGTACTTC. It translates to CASSLGNEQYF.

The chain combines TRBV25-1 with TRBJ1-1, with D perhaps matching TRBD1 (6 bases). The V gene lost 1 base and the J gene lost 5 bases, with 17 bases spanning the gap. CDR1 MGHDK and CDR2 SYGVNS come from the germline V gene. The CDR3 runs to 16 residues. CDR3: CASSELGAARWTEAFF. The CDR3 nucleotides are TGTGCCAGCAGTGAATTGGGGGCCGCGAGGTGGACTGAAGCTTTCTTT.

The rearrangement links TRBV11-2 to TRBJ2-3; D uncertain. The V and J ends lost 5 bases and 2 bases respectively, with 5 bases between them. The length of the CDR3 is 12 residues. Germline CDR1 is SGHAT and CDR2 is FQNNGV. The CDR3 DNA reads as TGTGCCAGCAGCCTCTCCACAGATACGCAGTATTTT. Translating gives CASSLSTDTQYF.

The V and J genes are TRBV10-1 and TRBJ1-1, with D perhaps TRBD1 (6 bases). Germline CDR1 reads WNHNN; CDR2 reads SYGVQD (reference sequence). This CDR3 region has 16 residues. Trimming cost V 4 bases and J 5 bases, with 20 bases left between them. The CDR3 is CASSATGTRFGTEAFF. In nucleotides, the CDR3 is TGCGCCAGCAGTGCCACCGGGACACGCTTTGGTACTGAAGCTTTCTTT.

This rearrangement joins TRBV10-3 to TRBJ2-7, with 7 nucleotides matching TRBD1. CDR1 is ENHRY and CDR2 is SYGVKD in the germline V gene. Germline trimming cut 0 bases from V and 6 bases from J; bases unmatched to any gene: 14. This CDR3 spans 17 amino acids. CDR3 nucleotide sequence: TGTGCCATCAGTGAGTCTTCAGGGGGAAGGGGGTCCGTCGAGCAGTACTTC. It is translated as CAISESSGGRGSVEQYF.

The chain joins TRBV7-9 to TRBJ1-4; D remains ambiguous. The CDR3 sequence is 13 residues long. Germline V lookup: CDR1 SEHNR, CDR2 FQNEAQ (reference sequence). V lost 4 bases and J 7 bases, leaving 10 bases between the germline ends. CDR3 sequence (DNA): TGTGCCAGCAGCTGGGAAGAGGGTGAAAAACTGTTTTTT. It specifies CASSWEEGEKLFF.

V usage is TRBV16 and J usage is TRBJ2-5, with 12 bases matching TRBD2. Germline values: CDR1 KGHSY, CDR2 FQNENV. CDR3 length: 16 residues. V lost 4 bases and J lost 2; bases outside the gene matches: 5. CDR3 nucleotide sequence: TGTGCCAGCAGCCGTACGCTAGCGGGAGGGCAAGAGACCCAGTACTTC. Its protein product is CASSRTLAGGQETQYF.

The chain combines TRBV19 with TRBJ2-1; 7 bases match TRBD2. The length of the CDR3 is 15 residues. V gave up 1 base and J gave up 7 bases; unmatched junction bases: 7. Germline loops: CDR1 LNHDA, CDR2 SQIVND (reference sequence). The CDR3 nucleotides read TGTGCCAGTAGTATAGGGGCGGGGAGGGGAAATGAGCAGTTCTTC. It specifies CASSIGAGRGNEQFF.

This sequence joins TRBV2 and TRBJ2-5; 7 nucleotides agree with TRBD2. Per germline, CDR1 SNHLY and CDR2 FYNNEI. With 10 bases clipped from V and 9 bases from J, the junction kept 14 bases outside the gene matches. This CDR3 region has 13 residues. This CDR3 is CATLIGEGRAQYF. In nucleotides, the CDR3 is TGTGCCACCTTGATCGGGGAGGGGAGGGCCCAGTACTTC.

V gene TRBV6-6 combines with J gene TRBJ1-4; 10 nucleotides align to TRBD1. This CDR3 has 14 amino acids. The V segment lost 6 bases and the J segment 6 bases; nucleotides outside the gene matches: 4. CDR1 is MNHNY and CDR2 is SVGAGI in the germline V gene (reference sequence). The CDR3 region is CASRAGTGDEKLFF. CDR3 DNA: TGTGCCAGCAGAGCCGGGACAGGGGATGAAAAACTGTTTTTT.